The following is a T cell receptor (beta chain) sequence with its context. It lacks a known antigen. No base qualities exist here, and no much larger clone lies one base off it. The sample comes from a study of identical twins (dated by TCRdb to 2016 to 2017). With respect to the entire study: To test whether fetal clonotypes persist, the study used deep sequencing on TCR alpha and beta repertoires from monozygotic twins, unrelated adults of various ages, and cord blood. To rule out contamination, the twin experiments were replicated at different times with different library preparation protocols. The research as a whole found: Compared with coincidental sharing between unrelated individuals, out-of-frame TCR alpha sequences shared between twins had an excess of sequences with low generation probability. Zero-insertion analyses could be partly confounded by invariant T cells such as MAIT and iNKT, though diverse VJ usage argued against such confounding for most clonotypes. Out-of-frame TCR alpha sharing in monozygotic twins was systematically underestimated by recombination models, whereas sharing between unrelated individuals was in agreement with the recombination models. Abundant cord blood beta clonotypes carried fewer insertions; young adult naive repertoires showed a weaker similar trend, while memory repertoires showed none. Because the same donors could not be followed over many years, conclusions were based on cross-sectional statistical analysis. A weaker excess of twin sharing was found in beta out-of-frame sequences because the signal-to-noise ratio was lowered by fewer shared sequences.

Only healthy Caucasian donors were included. Three pairs of female monozygotic twins, all aged roughly 18 to 29 years, made up the twin cohort. Peripheral blood mononuclear cells were used as the source from which RNA for TCR libraries was isolated. Library preparation used 5' RACE. Sequencing was performed on an Illumina HiSeq 2000. A universal primer binding site was added through template switching, and the final cDNA carried a unique molecular identifier so that TCR cDNA molecules could be counted accurately. First-strand cDNA for TCR alpha and beta chains was synthesized from specific primers in the conserved constant-segment region. To control for contamination, each cDNA library was double barcoded with a SMART-Mk sample barcode plus Illumina barcodes. Two successive PCR steps introduced TruSeq adapter sequences along with Illumina sample barcodes. Sequencing of the TCR alpha and beta cDNA libraries was done on the Illumina HiSeq platform using custom primers. The study's own analysis went as follows. MiGEC was used to process raw reads and extract unique molecular identifiers, and MiXCR was used to find CDR3 positions. Recombination models were inferred per individual with the repgenHMM and IGoR tools using an EM algorithm. The analysis of shared clonotypes was done with the tcR package in R, with sharing normalized by the product of cloneset sizes. To study raw recombination free of thymic and clonal selection effects, out-of-frame nonproductive sequences were analyzed. TCRdb redid the processing of the public reads, applying fastp at Q25 and MiXCR, and retained in-frame beta chains. CDR3 protein sequences are deduplicated, and each keeps its most common genes and DNA. For this entry, the V and J calls and clone size follow TCRdb and not the study's own pipeline. A total of hundreds of thousands of distinct CDR3 sequences appear in this sample, approximately 18% of them only once. The ten most abundant clones make up 13% of the sample.

This sample also belongs to another study, concerning T cells expressing NK-cell markers. From that second study: Three sorted T-cell subsets (CD3+CD56+NKG2C+, CD3+CD56+NKG2C- and CD3+CD56-NKG2C+) from about 8 donors had their TCR beta-chain repertoires profiled. Among the eight sequenced donors, seven were HCMV-seropositive and one was HCMV-seronegative. In several experiments an anti-gammadeltaTCR antibody was added to restrict sorting to alphabetaTCR-expressing T cells. In a handful of donors, the dominant CD3+CD56+NKG2C+ clonotypes were found to rank among the top 10 CD8+ clonotypes and to make up about 1.0-7.5% of CD8+ T cells. Those dominant clonotypes were again the most abundant among CD3+CD56-NKG2C+ cells in several donors, at about 28.3-65%. It remained unclear whether the expanded NKG2C-expressing T cell clones were specific for HCMV antigens. All eight donors whose samples were sequenced were randomly selected healthy volunteers, three of them men and five women. HCMV serostatus was determined by detecting HCMV-specific IgG in serum with a commercial ELISA kit. For about 6 donors, bulk peripheral blood T-cell repertoires were additionally sequenced from unsorted PBMC. MIGEC was used to demultiplex reads and group the reads by UMI, and MiTCR was used to assemble and quantify clonotypes. Only TCR cDNA sequences supported by at least two reads were kept to exclude erroneous sequences. Downstream repertoire analysis used the tcR package, and clonotypes were matched across fractions by CDR3 nucleotide sequence plus V segment. VDJmatch was used to annotate antigen specificity against VDJdb, with one amino acid substitution in CDR3 allowed.

Sequenced material: PBMCs. The source is a woman aged 18-35 years in good health.

The bases read TGTGCCAGCAGTCCAGGGGGAGGGGGCGGTCAGCCCCAGCATTTT. This encodes CASSPGGGGGQPQHF. Here the chain combines TRBV9 and TRBJ1-5; TRBD1 agrees with 7 junctional bases. Reading the germline V gene gives CDR1 SGDLS and CDR2 YYNGEE. V and J are trimmed by 5 bases and 6 bases, and the gene matches miss 11 bases of the junction. The CDR3, from cysteine to phenylalanine, totals 15 residues. The entry retains the CDR3 DNA only, 45 bases that are in frame from base 1.